Presented here are 4 T cell receptor beta chains from one specimen sequenced in a study of blood T cell repertoires in COVID-19. Produced via immunoSEQ multiplex PCR; TCRdb's table is partial and in-frame only. Of roughly 200,000 clones in the sample, roughly nine tenths are singletons; the top ten hold around 4%. The material sequenced was PBMCs or T cells enriched from blood (not recorded which). The receptors were sampled from a woman aged 30 to 39 with acute COVID-19.

The chain couples TRBV3-1 (or the pseudogene TRBV3-2) to TRBJ2-2; TRBD2 agrees at 11 bases. The length of the CDR3 is 17 residues. In germline, CDR1 is LGHDT, CDR2 YNNKEL (reference sequence). V was clipped by 1 base and J by 4 bases; unmatched bases: 5. In nucleotides, the CDR3 is TGTGCCAGCAGCCAAGTACTAGCGGGGGCCTTCACCGGGGAGCTGTTTTTT. Its protein is CASSQVLAGAFTGELFF.

V is TRBV28 and J is TRBJ1-5; D not resolved. This CDR3 spans 14 amino acids. Germline-derived CDR1 and CDR2 are MDHEN and SYDVKM. The germline V and J ends were trimmed by 3 bases and 6 bases, with 12 bases remaining between them. This chain's CDR3 is CASSFGREGQPQHF. The CDR3 DNA follows: TGTGCCAGCAGTTTTGGGAGGGAGGGTCAGCCCCAGCATTTT.

This chain links TRBV10-2 with TRBJ2-7, with D maybe TRBD2 (5 bases). The V gene's germline CDR1 is WSHSY and CDR2 SAAADI. V lost 6 bases and J lost 2, with 11 bases in between. This CDR3 has 13 residues. For the CDR3, the DNA is TGCGCCAGCAGCCGGGGTTATACCTACGAGCAGTACTTC. Its translation is CASSRGYTYEQYF.

The chain combines TRBV19 with TRBJ1-5; D is unclear. Germline assignment: CDR1 LNHDA and CDR2 SQIVND (reference sequence). The CDR3 is 15 residues long. The V gene lost 6 bases and the J gene lost 3 bases, with 15 bases spanning the gap. The CDR3 nucleotides read TGTGCCAGTAGCCCTGAAGGACTGAACAATCAGCCCCAGCATTTT. Its translation: CASSPEGLNNQPQHF.